The sequence of this TCR beta chain was determined in a study of shared clonotypes between healthy human individuals. Background on the study: Per donor, three plates held CD4 naive cells, three held CD4 memory, two held CD8 naive and one held CD8 memory.

Sorted subsets were amplified in replicate PCRs using about 210 ng DNA, approximately 30,000 T cell genomes. Assay: immunoSEQ multiplex PCR; the TCRdb copy retains only in-frame clones and omits some. In the table there are about 2.3 million clones, around 93% of which are singletons. The CDR3 has 13 residues. Per the germline V gene, CDR1 is SGHDN and CDR2 is FVKESK. V lost 4 bases to trimming and J lost 1 base, with 7 bases between them. The origin of this receptor is a man aged 18 to 29 in good health. Some clones in this sample may be carry-over from other donors' samples. Sequencing was performed on naive CD4+ T cells from PBMCs. Subset: CD45RA+ positively selected. The V and J genes are TRBV14 and TRBJ1-1; D uncertain. The CDR3 bases are TGTGCCAGCAGCCCGGACGGGAACACTGAAGCTTTCTTT. Encoded protein: CASSPDGNTEAFF.